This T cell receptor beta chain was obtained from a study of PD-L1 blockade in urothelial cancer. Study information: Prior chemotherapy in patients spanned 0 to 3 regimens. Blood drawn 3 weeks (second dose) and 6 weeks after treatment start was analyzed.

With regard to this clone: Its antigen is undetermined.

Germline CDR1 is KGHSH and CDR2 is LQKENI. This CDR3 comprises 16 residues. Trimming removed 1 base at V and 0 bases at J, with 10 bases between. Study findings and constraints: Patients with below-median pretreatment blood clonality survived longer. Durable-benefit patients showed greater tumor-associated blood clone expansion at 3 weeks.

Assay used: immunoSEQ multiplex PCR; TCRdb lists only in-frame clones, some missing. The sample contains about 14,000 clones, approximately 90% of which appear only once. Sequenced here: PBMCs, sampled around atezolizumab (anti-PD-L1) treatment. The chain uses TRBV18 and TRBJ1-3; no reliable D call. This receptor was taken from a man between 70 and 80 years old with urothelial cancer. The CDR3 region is CASSPLAPSSGNTIYF. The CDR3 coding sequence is TGTGCCAGCTCACCACTCGCCCCGAGCTCTGGAAACACCATATATTTT.